This T cell receptor (beta chain) derives from a study of cytomegalovirus exposure and HLA in healthy donors. A remark on this clone: The antigen remains unidentified. The junction shows a germline mismatch at one end, possibly a read error.

The study, taken as a whole, reports: With further analysis later on, most CMV-associated TCR beta chains appeared HLA-restricted. Presence/absence analyses supposed approximately even sequencing depth among donors.

Germline lookup yields CDR1 SGHNT and CDR2 YYREEE (reference sequence). CDR3 length: 15 amino acids. Donors had nominal health at sampling but likely had unrecorded immune exposures. 60 Vbeta and 13 Jbeta primers were used in PCR. Sequencing was performed with immunoSEQ multiplex PCR; in TCRdb, only in-frame clones are kept and a portion is missing. The sample carries 150,000 or so clones, 74% recorded once. The clonotype was recovered from a male donor in good health and CMV-seronegative. This chain connects TRBV5-4 to TRBJ2-1; 10 bases align to TRBD1. Sequencing was carried out using PBMCs. The CDR3 reads CASSLGQGVYNGQFF. CDR3 in DNA: TGTGCCAGCAGCCTAGGACAGGGGGTCTACAATGGGCAGTTCTTC.